This entry features one T cell receptor (beta chain) sequence. It lacks a known antigen. The source of the sample is a study of T cells expressing NK-cell markers (dated by TCRdb to 2020 to 2021). Study-wide context: TCR beta-chain repertoires were profiled in sorted CD3+CD56+NKG2C+, CD3+CD56+NKG2C- and CD3+CD56-NKG2C+ T-cell subsets from several donors. Seven of the eight sequenced donors were HCMV-seropositive and one was HCMV-seronegative. The eight sequenced donors were randomly selected healthy volunteers, three men and five women. The libraries were sequenced on Illumina HiSeq 2000/2500, MiSeq or NextSeq, producing 2 x 150 bp reads.

A commercial ELISA kit detecting HCMV-specific IgG in serum was used to determine HCMV serostatus. Ficoll density gradient centrifugation was used to isolate peripheral blood mononuclear cells from blood. TCRdb names Illumina HiSeq 2000 as the instrument used. The TCR beta cDNA libraries were made using 5'RACE template switching, a step that added both a universal primer site and unique molecular identifiers. Priming for cDNA synthesis came from the TCR beta constant segment, and two successive PCR amplification steps followed. Per the source publication's procedure: Reads were demultiplexed and grouped by UMI with MIGEC, and clonotypes were assembled and quantified with MiTCR. To remove erroneous sequences, TCR cDNA sequences were retained only when supported by two or more reads. Downstream repertoire analysis used the tcR package, and clonotypes were matched across fractions by CDR3 nucleotide sequence plus V segment. VDJmatch was used to annotate antigen specificity against VDJdb, with one amino acid substitution in CDR3 allowed. TCRdb reprocessed the reads and provides one entry for every CDR3 protein sequence; no DNA is given. It is TCRdb's table, rather than the study itself, that gives the V and J calls and clone size. This sample's records show some 110,000 distinct CDR3 sequences. The ten largest clones capture about 18% of the sample.

Reading the germline V gene gives CDR1 SGHDT and CDR2 YYEEEE. Counted from cysteine to phenylalanine, this CDR3 has 12 amino acids. No DNA accompanies this entry. General study outcomes and caveats: Those dominant clonotypes were again the most abundant among CD3+CD56-NKG2C+ cells in a few donors, at about 25-65%. It remained unclear whether the expanded NKG2C-expressing T cell clones were specific for HCMV antigens. In 5 to 7 donors, the dominant CD3+CD56+NKG2C+ clonotypes ranked among the top 10 CD8+ clonotypes, making up roughly 1.0-8% of CD8+ T cells.

The rearrangement combines TRBV5-6 with TRBJ2-5. Sequenced: blood T cells: a sorted CD56 or NKG2C T cell subset, CD4+ or CD8+ T cells, or bulk PBMC T cells (not recorded which). The sequence came from a woman between 18 and 70 years old in good health. CDR3 loop: CASSFQAETQYF.